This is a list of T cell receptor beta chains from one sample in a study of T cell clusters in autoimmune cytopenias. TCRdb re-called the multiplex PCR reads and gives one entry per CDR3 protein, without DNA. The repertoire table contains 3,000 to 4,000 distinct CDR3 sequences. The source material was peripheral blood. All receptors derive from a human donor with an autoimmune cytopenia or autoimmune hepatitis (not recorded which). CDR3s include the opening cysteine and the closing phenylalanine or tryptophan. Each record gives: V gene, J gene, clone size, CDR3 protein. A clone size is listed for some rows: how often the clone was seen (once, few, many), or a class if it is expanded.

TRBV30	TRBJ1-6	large	CALKGDSYNSPLHF
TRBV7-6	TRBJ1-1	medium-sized	CASRARGTEAFF
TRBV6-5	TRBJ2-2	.	CASSRGISGTFTGELFF
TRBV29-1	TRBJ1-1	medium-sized	CSVASRLNTEAFF
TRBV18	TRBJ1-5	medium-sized	CASSLGQGEGQPQHF
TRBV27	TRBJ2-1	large	CASSLAGGNNEQFF
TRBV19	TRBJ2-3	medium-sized	CASSISGDTQYF
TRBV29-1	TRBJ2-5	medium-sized	CSVEEDTQETQYF
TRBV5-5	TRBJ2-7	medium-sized	CASSSGLQGIDEQYF
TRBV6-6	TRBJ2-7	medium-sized	CASRPVGRGARSYEQYF
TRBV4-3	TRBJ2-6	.	CASSQDYSGGSGANVLTF
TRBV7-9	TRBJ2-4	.	CASTLGGLGAKNIQYF
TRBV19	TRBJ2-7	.	CASSISGRTYEQYF
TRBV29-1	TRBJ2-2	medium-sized	CSVLLDVDTGELFF
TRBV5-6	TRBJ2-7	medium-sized	CASSVHRTGYNEQYF
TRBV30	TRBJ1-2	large	CAWNRGVIGGYTF
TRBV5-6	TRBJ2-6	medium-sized	CASTHPAAGANVLTF
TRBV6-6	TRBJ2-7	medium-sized	CASSYLRTGYEQYF
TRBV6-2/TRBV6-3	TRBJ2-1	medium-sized	CASTPLSELAGDGEQFF
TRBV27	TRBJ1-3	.	CASSRAGTRGNTIYF
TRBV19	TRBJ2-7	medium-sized	CASTGWGSEQYF
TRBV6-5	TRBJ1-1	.	CASSPRQGPMNTEAFF
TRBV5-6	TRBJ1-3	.	CASSLVGQGLHGNTIYF
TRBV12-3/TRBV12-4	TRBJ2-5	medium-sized	CASSLVRDQETQYF
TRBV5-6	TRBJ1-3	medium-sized	CARSANRGVGNTIYF
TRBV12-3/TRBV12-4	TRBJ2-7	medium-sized	CASSSQGSTYEQYF
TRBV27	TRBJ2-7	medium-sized	CASSRLGGLFYEQYF
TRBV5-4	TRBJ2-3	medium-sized	CASSQPTGGKADTQYF
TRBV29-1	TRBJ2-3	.	CSVDASSLAGTDTQYF
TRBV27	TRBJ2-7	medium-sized	CASSFQGAGEQYF
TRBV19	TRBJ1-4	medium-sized	CASTVTTGGHEKLFF
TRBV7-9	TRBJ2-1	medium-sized	CASSLPSPHNEQFF
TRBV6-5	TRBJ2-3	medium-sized	CAAGDSTDTQYF
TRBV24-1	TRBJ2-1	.	CATSDLRLGDRGDEQFF
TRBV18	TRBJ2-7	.	CASSPGLAGGFPFSYEQYF
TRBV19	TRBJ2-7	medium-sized	CASSGWTSGRVEQYF
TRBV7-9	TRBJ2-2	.	CASSLVGQGNTGELFF
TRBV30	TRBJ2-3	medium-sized	CAWSVSLAGVGTQYF
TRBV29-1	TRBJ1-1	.	CSVDRGLNTEAFF
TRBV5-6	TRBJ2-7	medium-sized	CASSLGSRVGHYEQYF
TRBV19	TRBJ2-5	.	CASSTGDRGMGETQYF
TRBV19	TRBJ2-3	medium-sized	CASSGGAGADTQYF